The subject of this entry is one T cell receptor (beta chain). The CDR3 has 14 residues. CDR1 and CDR2 (germline): ENHRY, SYGVKD. With V trimmed by 10 bases and J by 1 base, 4 bases remained unmatched. The record originates from a study of blood T cell repertoires in COVID-19. The table came from immunoSEQ multiplex PCR; TCRdb's copy has only in-frame clones and leaves some out. Of under 250,000 clones in the sample, approximately 84% were seen once. Resolution of symptoms, clearance, or two negative PCRs was present in recovered Cohort 3 donors. The material sequenced was PBMCs or T cells enriched from blood (not recorded which). The gene calls are TRBV10-3 and TRBJ1-5, with 10 positions matching TRBD1. The TCR comes from a man between 60 and 70 years old who had recovered from COVID-19. Here the CDR3 DNA reads TGTGCCACCCGGGACAGGGGAAGCAATCAGCCCCAGCATTTT. The encoded protein is CATRDRGSNQPQHF.